This TCR beta chain was obtained from a study of blood T cells in healthy people across ages. General study points: A roughly linear age-dependent decrease characterized TCR beta diversity per million T cells.

A note on this clonotype: Its target is unknown.

Primers used in a second PCR of roughly 6 to 11 cycles were a sample-barcoded 5' primer and a J-beta primer mix. A single record per CDR3 protein comes from TCRdb applying MiXCR to the 5' RACE reads. The sample has about 730,000 distinct CDR3 sequences, roughly 45% seen once. The trim removed 4 bases at V and 13 bases at J, leaving 13 bases unmatched. Germline V gives CDR1 MDHEN, CDR2 SYDVKM. This CDR3 region has 14 residues. The TCR sequence derives from a woman aged 55-75 years in good health. The chain couples TRBV28 to TRBJ2-1, with 7 bases matching TRBD1. Sequenced input: blood. DNA of the CDR3: TGTGCCAGCAGTTCGGGACAGAACCAAGAGACCCAGTTCTTC. Its translation: CASSSGQNQETQFF.